The entry that follows covers one T cell receptor (beta chain) sequence. TCRbeta library preparation incorporated unique molecular identifiers. TCRdb processed the PCR reads anew with MiXCR; each CDR3 protein has one entry. The sample contains some 490,000 distinct CDR3 sequences, about 12% of which appear only once. This record belongs to a study of T-cell reconstitution after alpha-beta-depleted transplantation in children. This CDR3 region has 17 residues. Between the trimmed V and J ends, which lost 0 bases and 0 bases, there was a span of 12 bases. Germline CDR1 and CDR2: LGHDT and YNNKEL (reference sequence).

The sequence was collected from a human donor who donated a stem cell graft to a child with combined immunodeficiency. This sequence joins TRBV3-1 and TRBJ2-4; the D gene is possibly TRBD2 (5 bases). The sequenced sample was PBMCs from the stem cell graft donor, obtained from the stem cell graft. In nucleotides, the CDR3 is TGTGCCAGCAGCCAAGAAGGCGTGAGGGAAGCCAAAAACATTCAGTACTTC. It translates to CASSQEGVREAKNIQYF.